These 3 T cell receptor beta chains came from one sample sequenced in a study of cytomegalovirus exposure and HLA in healthy donors. In the PCR, 60 Vbeta and 13 Jbeta primers were used. Data came from immunoSEQ multiplex PCR; TCRdb stores just in-frame clones and leaves some out. Of 180,000 or so clones listed, about four fifths are singletons. Sequencing was done on a sample of PBMCs. The receptor set was obtained from a female donor in good health and CMV-seronegative.

The chain's CDR3 is CASSGTAYSNQPQHF. CDR3 sequence (DNA): TGTGCCAGTAGTGGCACAGCTTATAGCAATCAGCCCCAGCATTTT. The V call is TRBV19, the J call TRBJ1-5, with unresolved D. CDR1 LNHDA and CDR2 SQIVND come from the germline V gene (reference sequence). CDR3 length: 15 amino acids. V gave up 5 bases and J gave up 0 bases, with 11 bases separating them.

The chain combines TRBV5-1 with TRBJ2-7, with 13 positions matching TRBD2. The CDR3 spans 15 residues. After removal of 4 bases from V and 2 bases from J, the junction contained 3 bases not matched to a gene. Looked up from germline, CDR1 is SGHRS and CDR2 is YFSETQ. The CDR3 nucleotides read TGCGCCAGCAGCCTAACTAGCGGGAGGGCCTACGAGCAGTACTTC. This encodes CASSLTSGRAYEQYF.

This clone was counted between two and nine times. The chain is built from TRBV7-2 and TRBJ1-1; D is possibly TRBD1 (6 bases). The CDR3 has 14 residues. V was cut by 5 bases and J by 12 bases, with 22 bases left in between. Germline CDR1 and CDR2: SGHTA and FQGNSA. The CDR3 sequence is CASSILEGVGSTFF. The CDR3 DNA follows: TGTGCCAGCAGCATCCTAGAGGGGGTAGGATCAACTTTCTTT. Using reference TRBV7-2 and TRBJ1-1 for the parts outside the CDR3, the full variable domain is GAGVSQSPSNKVTEKGKDVELRCDPISGHTALYWYRQSLGQGLEFLIYFQGNSAPDKSGLPSDRFSAERTGGSVSTLTIQRTQQEDSAVYLCASSILEGVGSTFFGQGTRLTVV.